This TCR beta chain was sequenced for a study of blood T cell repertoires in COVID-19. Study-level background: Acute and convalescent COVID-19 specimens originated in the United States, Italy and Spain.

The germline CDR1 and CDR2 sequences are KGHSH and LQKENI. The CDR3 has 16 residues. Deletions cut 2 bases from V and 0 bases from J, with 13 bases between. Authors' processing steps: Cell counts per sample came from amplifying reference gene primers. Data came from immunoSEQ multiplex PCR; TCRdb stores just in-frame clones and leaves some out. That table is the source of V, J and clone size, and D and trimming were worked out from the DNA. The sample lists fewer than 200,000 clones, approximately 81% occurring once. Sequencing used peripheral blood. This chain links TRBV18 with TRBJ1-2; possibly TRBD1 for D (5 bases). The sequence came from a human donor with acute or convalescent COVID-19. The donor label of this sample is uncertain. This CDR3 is CASSPITTGPNYGYTF. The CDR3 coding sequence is TGTGCCAGCTCACCAATAACCACAGGTCCTAACTATGGCTACACCTTC. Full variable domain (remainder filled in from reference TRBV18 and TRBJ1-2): NAGVMQNPRHLVRRRGQEARLRCSPMKGHSHVYWYRQLPEEGLKFMVYLQKENIIDESGMPKERFSAEFPKEGPSILRIQQVVRGDSAAYFCASSPITTGPNYGYTFGSGTRLTVV.